Below, 28 T cell receptor beta chains from the same sample are listed, as sequenced in a study of molecular identifiers for immune sequencing clone quantification. MiXCR, applied by TCRdb to the PCR reads, yields one record per CDR3 protein. The sample carries hundreds of thousands of distinct CDR3 sequences, 25% recorded once. Material for sequencing was naive CD8+ T cells from blood, with Jurkat cell RNA spiked in. The subset here: FACS-sorted CD8+CD4-CCR7+CD45RA+ naive T cells. Source of these receptors: a human donor in good health. Some libraries in this study had Jurkat cell RNA spiked in.

The chain recombines TRBV5-4 with TRBJ2-1, with TRBD2 matching 7 bases. The CDR3 length is 15 residues. The J segment lost 8 bases and the V segment lost 4 bases, leaving 12 bases of the junction unmatched. From germline, CDR1 is SGHNT and CDR2 YYREEE (reference sequence). The CDR3 region has the DNA TGTGCCAGCAGCCCCCCCCTACTAGCGCGCGATGAGCAGTTCTTC. It encodes CASSPPLLARDEQFF.

This clonotype was detected only a few times. An end of the junction does not agree with germline; a read error may underlie this. The rearrangement links TRBV24-1 to TRBJ2-3, with 11 bases identical to TRBD2. This CDR3 spans 18 amino acids. The germline CDR1 and CDR2 sequences are KGHDR and SFDVKD. CDR3 in amino acids: CATSDHDELAGETDTRYF. As DNA, the CDR3 is TGTGCCACCAGTGATCATGACGAACTAGCGGGAGAAACAGATACGCGGTATTTT.

This clonotype was observed a few times. The V and J genes are TRBV28 and TRBJ2-5, with no clear D. V was pared by 2 bases and J by 1 base, with 11 bases between. The V gene's germline CDR1 is MDHEN and CDR2 SYDVKM. This CDR3 region has 15 residues. CDR3 sequence reads: CASSLSPEAQETQYF. DNA of the CDR3: TGTGCCAGCAGTTTAAGTCCAGAGGCCCAAGAGACCCAGTACTTC.

A remark on this clonotype: Possible read error: a much larger clone is one base away. The genes are TRBV9 and TRBJ2-2; D gene ambiguous. Germline CDR1 is SGDLS and CDR2 is YYNGEE. The CDR3 contains 12 residues. This chain's CDR3 is CAGSVDSGELFF. In DNA form, the CDR3 reads TGTGCCGGCAGCGTAGATAGCGGGGAGCTGTTTTTT.

This clonotype was observed many times. The chain recombines TRBV7-2 with TRBJ2-3; D possibly corresponds to TRBD2 (6 bases). V was pared by 6 bases and J by 3 bases, with 16 bases between. The CDR3 consists of 15 residues. Germline assignment: CDR1 SGHTA and CDR2 FQGNSA. The CDR3 loop reads CASSNIRELTDTQYF. The CDR3 DNA reads TGTGCCAGCAGTAATATCCGGGAGTTGACAGATACGCAGTATTTT.

This clonotype was observed a few times. The germline gene is not matched at one end of the junction; a read error may be the cause. V usage is TRBV5-3 and J usage is TRBJ2-7, with TRBD2 identical over 7 bases. TRBV5-3 is identified as an open reading frame with a role that is uncertain. The CDR3 length is 16 residues. The CDR3 sequence: CASSLEGGSGTYEQYF. CDR3 in DNA: TGTGCCAGCAGCTTGGAAGGCGGGAGCGGGACCTACGAGCAGTACTTC.

This clonotype was counted between two and nine times. The J gene is TRBJ2-7, the V gene TRBV9, with D perhaps matching TRBD2 (6 bases). Germline V gene lookup returns CDR1 SGDLS and CDR2 YYNGEE. Trimming left V 0 bases short and J 4 bases short, with 11 bases between. The CDR3 has 14 amino acids. CDR3 in amino acids: CASSVGGGRYEQYF. CDR3 in DNA: TGTGCCAGCAGCGTAGGTGGGGGGAGGTACGAGCAGTACTTC.

This clonotype has ten or more counts. This rearrangement joins TRBV30 to TRBJ2-3; D call uncertain. Trimming stripped 3 bases from V and 0 bases from J, with 19 bases between. The germline gives CDR1 GTSNPN, CDR2 SVGIG (reference sequence). The CDR3 loop spans 17 amino acids. CDR3 loop: CAWSAVPYTSSTDTQYF. The CDR3 nucleotides read TGTGCCTGGAGCGCGGTCCCATATACTTCTAGCACAGATACGCAGTATTTT.

This clonotype was picked up many times. The chain is built from TRBV15 and TRBJ1-3; D is unresolved. V gave up 0 bases and J gave up 2 bases, with 8 bases separating them. This CDR3 has 15 amino acids. The germline CDR1 and CDR2 sequences are LNHNV and YYDKDF (reference sequence). CDR3 in amino acids: CATSRDMGTGNTIYF. Written as DNA, the CDR3 is TGTGCCACCAGCAGAGATATGGGAACTGGAAACACCATATATTTT.

The chain employs TRBV7-9 and TRBJ1-1, with D possibly matching TRBD1 (6 bases). The CDR3 loop spans 14 amino acids. The V end lost 3 bases, the J end lost 4 bases, and 12 bases lay between the germline ends. Germline V gives CDR1 SEHNR, CDR2 FQNEAQ (reference sequence). The CDR3 DNA reads as TGTGCCAGCAGCTTGGTCGGGGGGGCCACTGAAGCTTTCTTT. Translation gives CASSLVGGATEAFF. Drawing the rest from reference TRBV7-9 and TRBJ1-1, the complete variable domain is DTGVSQNPRHKITKRGQNVTFRCDPISEHNRLYWYRQTLGQGPEFLTYFQNEAQLEKSRLLSDRFSAERPKGSFSTLEIQRTEQGDSAMYLCASSLVGGATEAFFGQGTRLTVV.

With regard to this clonotype: The junction differs from germline at one of its ends, possibly a read error. The rearrangement uses TRBV20-1 and TRBJ2-7; TRBD2 aligns across 8 bases. The germline gives CDR1 DFQATT, CDR2 SNEGSKA (reference sequence). The CDR3 extends over 18 amino acids. CDR3 loop: CSAGEGGSINGRDYEQYF. DNA of the CDR3: TGCAGTGCTGGAGAGGGGGGGTCGATAAACGGGAGGGACTACGAGCAGTACTTC.

This clonotype was found many times. This chain connects TRBV20-1 to TRBJ2-3; D may match TRBD1 or TRBD2 (6 bases each). The ends were cut back, 5 bases at V and 2 bases at J, with 17 bases in the middle. The germline CDR1 and CDR2 sequences are DFQATT and SNEGSKA (reference sequence). The CDR3 has 15 amino acids. CDR3 amino acids: CSAPLEGGSTDTQYF. The DNA of the CDR3 is TGCAGTGCTCCCCTTGAAGGGGGGTCCACAGATACGCAGTATTTT.

This clonotype was counted only a few times. V is TRBV19 and J is TRBJ2-7; D is ambiguous. Trimming pared 5 bases from V and 3 bases from J, leaving 5 bases between. The CDR3 extends over 11 amino acids. Per the germline V gene, CDR1 is LNHDA and CDR2 is SQIVND (reference sequence). The CDR3 DNA reads TGTGCCAGTAGTGACCGCTACGAGCAGTACTTC. Translation: CASSDRYEQYF.

The chain employs TRBV13 and TRBJ2-2, with 7 bases matching TRBD1. V shed 5 bases, J shed 1 base, and the junction held 4 bases outside the gene matches. Germline-derived CDR1 and CDR2 are PRHDT and FYEKMQ (reference sequence). CDR3 length: 15 amino acids. CDR3 loop: CASSPQGWNTGELFF. CDR3 in DNA: TGTGCCAGCAGCCCACAGGGGTGGAACACCGGGGAGCTGTTTTTT.

The sample holds many counts of this clonotype. This rearrangement joins TRBV28 to TRBJ2-7; 8 bases agree with TRBD1. Germline trimming cut 4 bases from V and 3 bases from J; bases unmatched to any gene: 8. There are 15 residues in the CDR3. The germline V gene has CDR1 MDHEN and CDR2 SYDVKM. DNA for the CDR3: TGTGCCAGCAGTTCCACGGGGACAGGAGACTACGAGCAGTACTTC. It is translated as CASSSTGTGDYEQYF. The complete variable domain, with remaining parts taken from reference TRBV28 and TRBJ2-7, reads DVKVTQSSRYLVKRTGEKVFLECVQDMDHENMFWYRQDPGLGLRLIYFSYDVKMKEKGDIPEGYSVSREKKERFSLILESASTNQTSMYLCASSSTGTGDYEQYFGPGTRLTVT.

This sequence joins TRBV20-1 and TRBJ2-7; no clear D gene. Germline V gene data show CDR1 as DFQATT and CDR2 as SNEGSKA (reference sequence). V lost 0 bases and J lost 2, with 11 bases in between. This CDR3 has 14 amino acids. In nucleotides, the CDR3 is TGCAGTGCTAGAGACCTCCGGGCAACCTACGAGCAGTACTTC. Translated, it gives CSARDLRATYEQYF.

This clonotype has more than one count but fewer than ten. CDR3 nucleotides: TGTGCCAGCAGCCAAGATATGGGGGGGCAAACCGCAGATACGCAGTATTTT. Translation: CASSQDMGGQTADTQYF. V usage is TRBV4-2 and J usage is TRBJ2-3; possible D gene TRBD2, 7 bases. V lost 0 bases to trimming and J lost 4 bases, with 17 bases between them. Germline V gene sequence: CDR1 LGHNA, CDR2 YNFKEQ. The CDR3 spans 17 residues.

This clonotype occurred a few times. V and J are TRBV20-1 and TRBJ2-4; D is ambiguous. Deletions cut 5 bases from V and 0 bases from J, with 11 bases between. This CDR3 has 14 amino acids. Germline CDR1 DFQATT, CDR2 SNEGSKA (reference sequence). CDR3 amino acids: CSAQDGVAKNIQYF. The CDR3 DNA follows: TGCAGTGCTCAAGACGGAGTAGCCAAAAACATTCAGTACTTC.

This clonotype was picked up a small number of times. The chain's CDR3 is CASSLSSGFTGELFF. CDR3 coding DNA: TGTGCCAGCAGTTTATCTAGCGGGTTTACCGGGGAGCTGTTTTTT. This chain uses TRBV28 with TRBJ2-2; 8 bases fit TRBD2. After removal of 1 base from V and 5 bases from J, the junction contained 3 bases not matched to a gene. The CDR3 loop spans 15 amino acids. From germline, CDR1 is MDHEN and CDR2 SYDVKM.

In its sample, this clonotype was seen many times. The genes are TRBV7-9 and TRBJ2-1, with 13 nucleotides matching TRBD2. Germline V gene lookup returns CDR1 SEHNR and CDR2 FQNEAQ (reference sequence). This CDR3 has 16 residues. After removal of 5 bases from V and 8 bases from J, the junction contained 9 bases not matched to a gene. The CDR3 region has the DNA TGTGCCAGCAGCCAACCGACTAGCGGGAGGCCGGATGAGCAGTTCTTC. Translated: CASSQPTSGRPDEQFF. Together with reference TRBV7-9 and TRBJ2-1, the CDR3 gives the full variable domain: DTGVSQNPRHKITKRGQNVTFRCDPISEHNRLYWYRQTLGQGPEFLTYFQNEAQLEKSRLLSDRFSAERPKGSFSTLEIQRTEQGDSAMYLCASSQPTSGRPDEQFFGPGTRLTVL.

This clonotype was observed at least ten times. The rearrangement joins TRBV7-8 to TRBJ2-3; the match to TRBD1 covers 7 bases. CDR1 and CDR2 (germline): SGHVS, FQNEAQ. The trim removed 1 base at V and 0 bases at J, leaving 7 bases unmatched. The CDR3 consists of 17 residues. The CDR3 DNA reads as TGTGCCAGCAGCTTAGGTTCAGGGGGAATAAGCACAGATACGCAGTATTTT. This encodes CASSLGSGGISTDTQYF.

This clonotype was detected ten times or more. The chain has TRBV12-3 or TRBV12-4 and TRBJ1-6; D call uncertain. The CDR3 consists of 12 residues. V was shortened by 4 bases and J by 8 bases, with 6 bases between the two germline ends. CDR3 sequence reads: CASSSPHSPLHF. The CDR3 nucleotides read TGTGCCAGCAGTTCGCCCCATTCACCCCTCCACTTT.

The table lists this clonotype with a few counts. The genes are TRBV19 and TRBJ2-7, with 8 bases identical to TRBD1. V lost 4 bases, J lost 8 bases, and 13 bases stayed unmatched. Germline CDR1 is LNHDA and CDR2 is SQIVND (reference sequence). There are 15 residues in the CDR3. The CDR3 region has the DNA TGTGCCAGTAGTACCACCACCGGACAGGGAAGTAAGCAGTACTTC. Amino acid sequence: CASSTTTGQGSKQYF. Looking up the rest from reference TRBV19 and TRBJ2-7 gives the full variable domain: DGGITQSPKYLFRKEGQNVTLSCEQNLNHDAMYWYRQDPGQGLRLIYYSQIVNDFQKGDIAEGYSVSREKKESFPLTVTSAQKNPTAFYLCASSTTTGQGSKQYFGPGTRLTVT.

V gene TRBV3-1 combines with J gene TRBJ2-3; perhaps D is TRBD1 or TRBD2 (5 bases each). The V gene's germline CDR1 is LGHDT and CDR2 YNNKEL (reference sequence). V was clipped by 1 base and J by 6 bases, with 26 bases between them. The CDR3 has 19 residues. CDR3 residues: CASSQVFGGGMGVIDTQYF. The CDR3 nucleotides are TGTGCCAGCAGCCAAGTTTTTGGAGGCGGTATGGGGGTCATCGATACGCAGTATTTT.

The chain's CDR3 is CASVAPSTDTQYF. CDR3 nucleotide sequence: TGTGCTAGTGTAGCGCCTAGCACAGATACGCAGTATTTT. This chain links TRBV12-5 with TRBJ2-3; weak D call: TRBD2 (5 bases). The CDR3 runs to 13 residues. Trimming removed 7 bases at V and 0 bases at J, with 8 bases between. The V gene's germline CDR1 is LGHNT and CDR2 FRNRAP.

The chain is built from TRBV30 and TRBJ2-7; D is unclear. This CDR3 spans 13 amino acids. The germline V gene has CDR1 GTSNPN and CDR2 SVGIG (reference sequence). Between the trimmed V and J ends, which lost 3 bases and 0 bases, there was a span of 9 bases. The CDR3 loop reads CAWSQDDSYEQYF. The CDR3 nucleotides read TGTGCCTGGAGCCAGGACGACTCCTACGAGCAGTACTTC.

The V gene is TRBV6-6, the J gene TRBJ1-1; the match to TRBD1 covers 7 bases. V lost 4 bases to trimming and J lost 11 bases; unmatched junction nucleotides: 4. Germline CDR1 is MNHNY and CDR2 is SVGAGI (reference sequence). This CDR3 region has 11 residues. CDR3 in amino acids: CASSLTGRAFF. The CDR3 bases are TGTGCCAGCAGTTTGACAGGGCGGGCTTTCTTT.

This clonotype was recorded many times. The gene calls are TRBV29-1 and TRBJ2-2; D perhaps matches TRBD1 (5 bases). In germline, CDR1 is SQVTM, CDR2 ANQGSEA. The CDR3 spans 15 residues. With 5 bases removed from V and 0 bases from J, the gap between germline ends came to 13 bases. In DNA form, the CDR3 reads TGCAGCGTTACAGGACGGAGACCGAACACCGGGGAGCTGTTTTTT. Its protein is CSVTGRRPNTGELFF.